This T cell receptor beta chain was captured in a study of CD8 T cells in Susac syndrome. Blood CD8+ and CD4+ T cells underwent high-throughput TCR beta sequencing. This CDR3 is 15 amino acids long. Germline lookup yields CDR1 SGDLS and CDR2 YYNGEE. V was pared by 4 bases and J by 5 bases, with 11 bases of the junction left unmatched. Random-hexamer reverse transcription was applied to about 0.45 to 1 ug RNA. TCRdb itself ran the immunoSEQ multiplex PCR reads through MiXCR, one entry per CDR3 protein. The sample lists about 300,000 distinct CDR3 sequences; about 90% were seen once. The receptor comes from a human donor with multiple sclerosis. Specimen: CD4+ T cells from PBMCs. The gene calls are TRBV9 and TRBJ2-5; 7 positions match TRBD1. The CDR3 loop is CASSLNQGDGETQYF. CDR3 nucleotides: TGTGCCAGCAGCCTTAACCAGGGGGACGGGGAGACCCAGTACTTC.